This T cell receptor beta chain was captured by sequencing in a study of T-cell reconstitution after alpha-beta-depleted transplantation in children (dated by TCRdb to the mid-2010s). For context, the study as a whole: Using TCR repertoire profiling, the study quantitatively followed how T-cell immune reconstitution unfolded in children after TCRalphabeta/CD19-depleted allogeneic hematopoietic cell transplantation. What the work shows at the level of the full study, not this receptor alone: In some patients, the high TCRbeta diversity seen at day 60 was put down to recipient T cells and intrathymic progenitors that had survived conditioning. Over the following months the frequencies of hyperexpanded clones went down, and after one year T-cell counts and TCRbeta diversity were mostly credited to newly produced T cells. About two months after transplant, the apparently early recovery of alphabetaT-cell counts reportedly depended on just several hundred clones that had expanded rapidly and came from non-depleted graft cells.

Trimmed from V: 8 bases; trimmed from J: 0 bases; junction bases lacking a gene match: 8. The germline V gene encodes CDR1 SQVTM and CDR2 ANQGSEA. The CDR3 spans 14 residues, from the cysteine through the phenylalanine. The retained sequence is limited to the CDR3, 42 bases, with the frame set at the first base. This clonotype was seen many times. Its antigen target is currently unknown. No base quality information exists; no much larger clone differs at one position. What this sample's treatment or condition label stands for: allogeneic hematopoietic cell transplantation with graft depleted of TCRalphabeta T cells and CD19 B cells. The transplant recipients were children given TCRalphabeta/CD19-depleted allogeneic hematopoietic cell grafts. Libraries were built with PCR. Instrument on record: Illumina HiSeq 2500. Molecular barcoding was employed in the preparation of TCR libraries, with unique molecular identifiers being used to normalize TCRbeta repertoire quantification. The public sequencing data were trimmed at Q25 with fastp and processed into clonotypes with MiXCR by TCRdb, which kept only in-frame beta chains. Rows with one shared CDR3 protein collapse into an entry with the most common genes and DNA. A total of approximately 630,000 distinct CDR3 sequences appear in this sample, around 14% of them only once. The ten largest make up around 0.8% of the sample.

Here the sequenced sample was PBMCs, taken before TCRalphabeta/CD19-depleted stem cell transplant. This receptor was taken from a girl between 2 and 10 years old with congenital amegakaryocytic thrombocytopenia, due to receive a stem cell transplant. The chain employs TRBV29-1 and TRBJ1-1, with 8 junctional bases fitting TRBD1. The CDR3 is CSSKDRAVNTEAFF. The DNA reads TGCAGCTCGAAGGACAGGGCGGTGAACACTGAAGCTTTCTTT.